A selection of T cell receptor beta chains follows, all from one sample in a study of T cells expressing NK-cell markers. From its re-call of the 5' RACE reads, TCRdb lists each CDR3 protein once, without DNA. The record lists approximately 110,000 distinct CDR3 sequences, of which the ten most abundant hold roughly 18%. The sequenced sample consisted of blood T cells: a sorted CD56 or NKG2C T cell subset, CD4+ or CD8+ T cells, or bulk PBMC T cells (not recorded which). These receptors originate from a woman between 18 and 70 years old in good health. The CDR3 runs from the conserved cysteine through the conserved F or W. Rows give clone size only sometimes, using once, few, many, or a class for an expanded clone.

>TRBJ1-2|TRBV5-6|-
CASSLPPAGTFYGYTF
>TRBJ2-7|TRBV12-5|-
CASDLRYWRDPVSYEQYF
>TRBJ2-7|TRBV7-6|-
CASSLDRTTYEQYF
>TRBJ2-7|TRBV24-1|-
CATPRAQGAYEQYF
>TRBJ1-5|TRBV12-3/TRBV12-4|-
CASRPGTGGSQPQHF
>TRBJ2-5|TRBV11-2|-
CASSSPLAAQETQYF
>TRBJ2-6|TRBV12-3/TRBV12-4|-
CASSLIAGANVLTF
>TRBJ2-7|TRBV7-2|-
CASSLLVGGSWEQYF
>TRBJ2-1|TRBV7-8|medium-sized
CASSSGLAGSYHNEQFF
>TRBJ2-6|TRBV2|-
CASSLAESALGANVLTF
>TRBJ2-5|TRBV6-5|-
CASSYDRGWQETQYF
>TRBJ2-3|TRBV7-9|-
CASSDGQGGTDTQYF
>TRBJ2-1|TRBV29-1|-
CSVWASGSTYNEQFF
>TRBJ2-5|TRBV20-1|-
CSARGTSGRIETQYF
>TRBJ2-1|TRBV7-9|-
CASSLATSANEQFF
>TRBJ1-2|TRBV29-1|-
CSSGGSSSYTF
>TRBJ2-7|TRBV6-2/TRBV6-3|-
CASSYPKDRDHEQYF
>TRBJ2-5|TRBV11-2|-
CASSLDPLGLAGGRRETQYF
>TRBJ2-3|TRBV21-1|-
CASSKVGSTDTQYF
>TRBJ2-7|TRBV29-1|-
CSVVREGVPYEQYF
>TRBJ1-2|TRBV27|-
CASSPVQSYGYTF
>TRBJ1-3|TRBV20-1|-
CSVRVEGNTIYF
>TRBJ2-6|TRBV7-9|-
CASSFGWQTGANVLTF
>TRBJ2-2|TRBV9|-
CASSPLGGNTGELFF
>TRBJ2-7|TRBV5-1|-
CASSLARHTTYEQYF
>TRBJ2-7|TRBV12-3/TRBV12-4|-
CASGQDSYEQYF
>TRBJ2-7|TRBV27|-
CASSLGGGIFEQYF
>TRBJ2-7|TRBV12-3/TRBV12-4|-
CASSPPTVSRWSYEQYF
>TRBJ2-1|TRBV19|-
CASSIDFAGAYNEQFF
>TRBJ1-2|TRBV9|-
CASSGTVYGYTF
>TRBJ2-7|TRBV7-7|-
CASSLPRVPGPHYEQYF
>TRBJ1-2|TRBV12-3/TRBV12-4|-
CASSLTSNYGYTF
>TRBJ1-1|TRBV20-1|-
CSASSRENTEAFF
>TRBJ2-1|TRBV7-7|-
CASSSFSGVNEQFF
>TRBJ1-3|TRBV27|-
CASSLLYGNTIYF
>TRBJ1-4|TRBV12-3/TRBV12-4|-
CASSGGGGKLFF
>TRBJ2-3|TRBV5-5|-
CASRLTITDTQYF
>TRBJ1-1|TRBV7-9|-
CASSSGYTEAFF
>TRBJ1-3|TRBV12-3/TRBV12-4|medium-sized
CASSLVDSGNTIYF
>TRBJ2-7|TRBV20-1|-
CSATTAAFIFGEQYF
>TRBJ1-5|TRBV7-9|-
CASSLMDSNQPQHF
>TRBJ2-7|TRBV28|-
CASSLLMGVGEQYF